Listed below are T cell receptor beta chains from one sample, sequenced in a study of HIV-infected patients and healthy controls. TCRdb re-analysed the 5' RACE reads in MiXCR, keeping a single row per CDR3 protein. Among approximately 5,500 distinct CDR3 sequences, approximately 9% were seen once, and the ten largest hold roughly 25%. The source material was blood, sampled during antiretroviral therapy. The receptors come from an adult with HIV infection. The CDR3 runs from the conserved cysteine through the conserved F or W. D genes are given only for firm matches. Where a row states a size, it is once, few, many or the class of an expanded clone; other rows omit it.

d_gene	abundance	len	v_gene	j_gene	CDR3aa	CDR3nt
TRBD2	medium-sized	15	TRBV11-3	TRBJ2-1	CASSDSGSSYNEQFF	TGTGCCAGCAGCGATAGCGGGAGCTCCTACAATGAGCAGTTCTTC
-	-	13	TRBV7-9	TRBJ2-2	CASLKRGTGELFF	TGTGCCAGCTTAAAGAGGGGTACCGGGGAGCTGTTTTTT
TRBD2	medium-sized	16	TRBV29-1	TRBJ2-1	CSVDSAGARSYNEQFF	TGCAGCGTTGATTCTGCGGGAGCCCGCTCCTACAATGAGCAGTTCTTC
-	medium-sized	11	TRBV28	TRBJ1-2	CASRWAYGYTF	TGTGCCAGCAGATGGGCCTATGGCTACACCTTC
TRBD2	many	15	TRBV24-1	TRBJ2-5	CATSLTSGGVETQYF	TGTGCCACCAGTCTGACTAGCGGGGGCGTGGAGACCCAGTACTTC
TRBD1	many	15	TRBV11-2	TRBJ1-5	CASSLDSTGEQPQHF	TGTGCCAGCAGCTTAGATTCGACAGGGGAACAGCCCCAGCATTTT
-	many	15	TRBV5-1	TRBJ2-3	CASSHSEGGSDTQYF	TGCGCCAGCAGCCACAGCGAAGGCGGGTCAGATACGCAGTATTTT
TRBD1	many	13	TRBV29-1	TRBJ2-7	CSVEGGQGYEQYF	TGCAGCGTTGAAGGGGGACAGGGGTACGAGCAGTACTTC
-	many	15	TRBV19	TRBJ2-3	CASSPGGFSTDTQYF	TGTGCCAGTAGTCCCGGTGGCTTTAGCACAGATACGCAGTATTTT
-	medium-sized	14	TRBV11-2	TRBJ1-3	CASSLGISGNTIYF	TGTGCCAGCAGCTTAGGGATCTCTGGAAACACCATATATTTT
-	medium-sized	16	TRBV20-1	TRBJ1-2	CSARDDFGRANYGYTF	TGCAGTGCTAGAGATGATTTTGGCAGGGCGAACTATGGCTACACCTTC
TRBD1	many	17	TRBV5-6	TRBJ1-3	CASSPRQGGSSGNTIYF	TGTGCCAGCAGCCCACGACAGGGAGGGAGCTCTGGAAACACCATATATTTT
-	medium-sized	15	TRBV20-1	TRBJ1-5	CSASKTGGGNQPQHF	TGCAGTGCTAGCAAAACGGGTGGTGGCAATCAGCCCCAGCATTTT
TRBD2	medium-sized	16	TRBV4-1	TRBJ2-3	CASSQAGLAGADTQYF	TGCGCCAGCAGCCAGGCCGGACTAGCGGGCGCAGATACGCAGTATTTT
TRBD1	large	14	TRBV2	TRBJ1-2	CASSLLQGDYGYTF	TGTGCCAGCAGTCTACTACAGGGGGACTATGGCTACACCTTC
-	many	12	TRBV6-6	TRBJ2-3	CASSWTRYTQYF	TGTGCCAGCAGTTGGACCCGCTATACGCAGTATTTT
-	many	11	TRBV29-1	TRBJ2-2	CSVGDTGELFF	TGCAGCGTGGGGGATACCGGGGAGCTGTTTTTT
-	many	11	TRBV30	TRBJ1-2	CAWSVSHRYTF	TGTGCCTGGAGTGTATCCCATCGCTACACCTTC
TRBD1	many	15	TRBV6-5	TRBJ1-4	CASSYSTGENEKLFF	TGTGCCAGCAGTTACTCGACAGGGGAAAATGAAAAACTGTTTTTT
TRBD2	many	14	TRBV7-2	TRBJ2-2	CASRGLAGTGELFF	TGTGCCTCTAGGGGACTAGCCGGAACCGGGGAGCTGTTTTTT
TRBD2	many	16	TRBV7-6	TRBJ2-7	CASSLALLAGTYEQYF	TGTGCCAGCAGCTTAGCCTTACTAGCGGGGACCTACGAGCAGTACTTC
-	medium-sized	15	TRBV15	TRBJ1-5	CATSRGEQKNQPQHF	TGTGCCACCAGCAGGGGGGAACAGAAGAATCAGCCCCAGCATTTT